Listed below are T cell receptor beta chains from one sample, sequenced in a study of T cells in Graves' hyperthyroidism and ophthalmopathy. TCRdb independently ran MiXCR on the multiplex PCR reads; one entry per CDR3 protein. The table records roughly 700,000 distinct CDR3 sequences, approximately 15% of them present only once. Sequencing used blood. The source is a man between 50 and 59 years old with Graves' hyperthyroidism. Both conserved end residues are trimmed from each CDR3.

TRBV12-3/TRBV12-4 ASSVPGQGWTEAF
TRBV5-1 ASSLAAGTGKFYGYT
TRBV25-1 ASSGPPRMGITEAF
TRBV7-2 ASSTWTPRSDNEQF
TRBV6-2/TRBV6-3 ASSYARGDTQY
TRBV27 ASSSGLAFHEQY
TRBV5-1 ASSSIPGQHYEQY
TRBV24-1 ATSDSGTGGGETQY
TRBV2 ANLLPPGASGIQETQY
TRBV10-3 AIRSGGPTDTQY
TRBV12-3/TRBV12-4 ASSQPGQGVYEQF
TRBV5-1 ASSSQGLNTEAF
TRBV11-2 ASSSERRVTGNTIY
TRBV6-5 ASSLTGGKNGNTIY
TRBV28 ASSPGLGEVYEQY
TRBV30 AWESGAYNEQF
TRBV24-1 ATSTGTIHAGTSGVYEQY
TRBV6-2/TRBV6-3 ASTLPGPSYEQY
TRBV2 ASSVPGLAGATDTQY
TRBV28 ASSPRAGGPNNEQF